The 27 T cell receptor beta chains below were found in one sample sequenced in a study of T cells in localized non-small cell lung cancer. The assay was immunoSEQ multiplex PCR, and TCRdb's table has in-frame clones only and misses some. Counted here are roughly 29,000 clones, around 81% occurring once; the ten biggest clones make up roughly 5.5%. The sample was peripheral blood mononuclear cells, taken before any cancer treatment. The receptors were gathered from a man aged 40-75 years with stage III lung adenocarcinoma.

The table lists this clone with a count of one. This chain joins TRBV18 and TRBJ1-1, with D perhaps matching TRBD1 (5 bases). Between the trimmed V and J ends, which lost 3 bases and 5 bases, there was a span of 16 bases. Germline CDR1 KGHSH, CDR2 LQKENI. CDR3 length equals 15 residues. The CDR3, as DNA: TGTGCCAGCTCACCCCACGGGGGTTTGGGGACTGAAGCTTTCTTT. This sequence encodes CASSPHGGLGTEAFF. Together with reference TRBV18 and TRBJ1-1, the CDR3 gives the full variable domain: NAGVMQNPRHLVRRRGQEARLRCSPMKGHSHVYWYRQLPEEGLKFMVYLQKENIIDESGMPKERFSAEFPKEGPSILRIQQVVRGDSAAYFCASSPHGGLGTEAFFGQGTRLTVV.

The rearrangement uses TRBV7-9 and TRBJ2-1; 12 bases agree with TRBD1. Germline trimming cut 0 bases from V and 7 bases from J; bases unmatched to any gene: 7. The germline V gene encodes CDR1 SEHNR and CDR2 FQNEAQ (reference sequence). CDR3 length equals 17 residues. DNA of the CDR3: TGTGCCAGCAGCTTAGCTTTAGGGACAGGGGGCCGTAATGAGCAGTTCTTC. Its translation is CASSLALGTGGRNEQFF.

The rearrangement uses TRBV28 and TRBJ2-2, with a tentative D call TRBD2 (6 bases). V shed 6 bases and J shed 3 bases, with 11 bases lying between them. Germline CDR1 and CDR2: MDHEN and SYDVKM. This CDR3 spans 14 amino acids. This chain's CDR3 is CASSSPGDTGELFF. For the CDR3, the DNA is TGTGCCAGCAGCTCCCCGGGGGACACCGGGGAGCTGTTTTTT.

CDR3 in amino acids: CASVRDRGANEQFF. For the CDR3, the DNA is TGCGCCAGCGTGAGGGACAGGGGGGCAAATGAGCAGTTCTTC. The V gene is TRBV5-1, the J gene TRBJ2-1; the match to TRBD1 covers 11 bases. The germline CDR1 and CDR2 sequences are SGHRS and YFSETQ. The CDR3 covers 14 residues. With 7 bases clipped from V and 7 bases from J, the junction kept 7 bases outside the gene matches.

The gene calls are TRBV19 and TRBJ1-2; 7 nucleotides align to TRBD1. Germline-derived CDR1 and CDR2 are LNHDA and SQIVND (reference sequence). V lost 4 bases to trimming and J lost 8 bases; unmatched junction nucleotides: 7. The CDR3 totals 13 residues. The CDR3 DNA reads TGTGCCAGTAGTACCCGGACAGGTGGCGGCTACACCTTC. Protein sequence: CASSTRTGGGYTF.

The J gene is TRBJ1-5, the V gene TRBV19; 7 bases map to TRBD1. The V and J ends lost 8 bases and 3 bases, in that order; junction bases with no gene match: 13. The CDR3 sequence is 16 residues long. Germline CDR1 and CDR2: LNHDA and SQIVND (reference sequence). CDR3 in amino acids: CASRGQNYITNQPQHF. The CDR3 nucleotides read TGTGCCAGTCGGGGACAGAACTACATAACCAATCAGCCCCAGCATTTT.

V gene TRBV7-9 combines with J gene TRBJ1-2; 8 nucleotides match TRBD1. CDR1 SEHNR and CDR2 FQNEAQ come from the germline V gene (reference sequence). Unmatched junction bases numbered 3, after V lost 1 base and J lost 2 bases. The CDR3 contains 15 residues. The CDR3 DNA reads as TGTGCCAGCAGCTTAGAACAGGGGGGAAACTATGGCTACACCTTC. Protein: CASSLEQGGNYGYTF.

The chain links TRBV28 to TRBJ2-1; 7 bases line up with TRBD1. Germline CDR1 is MDHEN and CDR2 is SYDVKM. The CDR3 has 15 amino acids. The J segment lost 2 bases and the V segment lost 6 bases, leaving 7 bases of the junction unmatched. The DNA for the CDR3 is TGTGCCAGCAGGCCCTCCGGGACAGCCTACAATGAGCAGTTCTTC. Encoded protein: CASRPSGTAYNEQFF.

The chain combines TRBV2 with TRBJ2-1; possible D gene TRBD1, 5 bases. This CDR3 is built from 12 residues. Germline lookup yields CDR1 SNHLY and CDR2 FYNNEI. V was shortened by 10 bases and J by 8 bases, with 15 bases between the two germline ends. Written as DNA, the CDR3 is TGTGCCACCCAGGGCCGTTTTTATGAGCAGTTCTTC. Amino acid sequence: CATQGRFYEQFF.

The chain recombines TRBV19 with TRBJ1-1, with no clear D. Germline loops: CDR1 LNHDA, CDR2 SQIVND (reference sequence). Trimming cost V 6 bases and J 7 bases, with 9 bases left between them. The CDR3 loop spans 11 amino acids. This CDR3 is CASRGRSEAFF. Here the CDR3 DNA reads TGTGCCAGTAGGGGGAGGAGTGAAGCTTTCTTT.

The rearrangement links TRBV5-4 to TRBJ2-1, with 13 positions matching TRBD2. This CDR3 region has 15 residues. Germline V gives CDR1 SGHNT, CDR2 YYREEE (reference sequence). Trimming cost V 4 bases and J 8 bases; bases outside gene matches: 6. Written as DNA, the CDR3 is TGTGCCAGCAGCCGGGAACTAGCGGGGGGGCATGAGCAGTTCTTC. This encodes CASSRELAGGHEQFF.

The genes are TRBV5-1 and TRBJ2-3; 9 nucleotides align to TRBD2. This CDR3 spans 16 amino acids. Germline CDR1 reads SGHRS; CDR2 reads YFSETQ. V gave up 4 bases and J gave up 2 bases; unmatched junction bases: 8. The CDR3: CASSPSAGGPTDTQYF. CDR3 DNA sequence: TGCGCCAGCAGCCCTTCAGCGGGGGGCCCCACAGATACGCAGTATTTT.

This rearrangement joins TRBV5-1 to TRBJ2-3; no clear D gene. Germline V gene sequence: CDR1 SGHRS, CDR2 YFSETQ. Trimming left V 4 bases short and J 4 bases short, with 19 bases between. The CDR3 totals 16 residues. The CDR3 DNA is TGCGCCAGCAGCAACTCCATTAGTATTCCCCCAGATACGCAGTATTTT. Translating gives CASSNSISIPPDTQYF.

The rearrangement joins TRBV6-1 to TRBJ1-2, with D uncertain. Deletions cut 0 bases from V and 2 bases from J, with 7 bases between. CDR3 length equals 14 residues. Germline values: CDR1 MNHNS, CDR2 SASEGT. CDR3 sequence reads: CASSEAGFNYGYTF. The CDR3 DNA reads as TGTGCCAGCAGTGAAGCGGGTTTCAACTATGGCTACACCTTC.

The J gene is TRBJ2-2, the V gene TRBV7-9, with D unclear. The CDR3 runs 11 residues. Germline CDR1 and CDR2: SEHNR and FQNEAQ (reference sequence). Trimming pared 4 bases from V and 6 bases from J, leaving 3 bases between. CDR3 region: CASSSPGELFF. For the CDR3, the DNA is TGTGCCAGCAGCTCTCCCGGGGAGCTGTTTTTT.

The table lists this clone with a count of one. V usage is TRBV19 and J usage is TRBJ2-2; 7 bases are shared with TRBD1. The germline V gene has CDR1 LNHDA and CDR2 SQIVND (reference sequence). This CDR3 region has 13 residues. V shed 8 bases and J 7 bases; nucleotides not matched to a gene: 7. In nucleotides, the CDR3 is TGTGCCAGTTCCACAGGACAGGTCGGGGAGCTGTTTTTT. Translating gives CASSTGQVGELFF.

The chain joins TRBV10-2 to TRBJ2-7; perhaps TRBD2 as D (6 bases). CDR1 and CDR2 from the germline V gene are WSHSY and SAAADI. The CDR3 is 13 amino acids. Trimming pared 6 bases from V and 0 bases from J, leaving 9 bases between. In nucleotides, the CDR3 is TGCGCCAGCAGGGCGGGGAGCTCCTACGAGCAGTACGTC. It is translated as CASRAGSSYEQYV.

The rearrangement uses TRBV29-1 and TRBJ1-1; D possibly corresponds to TRBD1 (6 bases). Germline assignment: CDR1 SQVTM and CDR2 ANQGSEA. The V and J ends lost 4 bases and 5 bases respectively, with 20 bases between them. The CDR3 has 15 residues. Here the CDR3 reads CSVALTGRVGTEAFF. CDR3 nucleotide sequence: TGCAGCGTTGCGCTGACAGGTCGGGTCGGGACTGAAGCTTTCTTT.

The rearrangement joins TRBV9 to TRBJ1-1; D is uncertain. Per germline, CDR1 SGDLS and CDR2 YYNGEE. With 2 bases removed from V and 13 bases from J, the gap between germline ends came to 12 bases. The CDR3 sequence is 11 residues long. The CDR3 sequence is CASSVGLSYFF. The CDR3 DNA reads TGTGCCAGCAGCGTGGGATTATCCTATTTCTTT. Looking up the rest from reference TRBV9 and TRBJ1-1 gives the full variable domain: DSGVTQTPKHLITATGQRVTLRCSPRSGDLSVYWYQQSLDQGLQFLIQYYNGEERAKGNILERFSAQQFPDLHSELNLSSLELGDSALYFCASSVGLSYFFGQGTRLTVV.

The V and J genes are TRBV27 and TRBJ2-7; D perhaps matches TRBD2 (5 bases). CDR1 is MNHEY and CDR2 is SMNVEV in the germline V gene (reference sequence). The V end was cut by 2 bases, the J end by 6 bases, with 11 bases between. The CDR3 covers 13 residues. The CDR3 is CASSLRGSGEQYV. The CDR3 coding sequence is TGTGCCAGCAGTTTACGGGGATCTGGCGAGCAGTACGTC.

V usage is TRBV6-1 and J usage is TRBJ1-5, with 8 positions matching TRBD1. The length of the CDR3 is 14 residues. V shed 11 bases and J 0 bases; nucleotides not matched to a gene: 6. Germline lookup yields CDR1 MNHNS and CDR2 SASEGT. The CDR3 region has the DNA TGTGCCTCTAGGACAGGGTATAGCAATCAGCCCCAGCATTTT. Translating it yields CASRTGYSNQPQHF.

The chain carries TRBV7-9 and TRBJ1-2, with D possibly being TRBD1 (6 bases). Trimming took off 4 bases at V and 3 bases at J, with 9 bases between the two ends. The CDR3 sequence is 13 residues long. In germline, CDR1 is SEHNR, CDR2 FQNEAQ (reference sequence). The CDR3 spells CASSSQGDYGYTF. The DNA of the CDR3 is TGTGCCAGCAGCTCACAGGGCGACTATGGCTACACCTTC.

The chain joins TRBV14 to TRBJ1-1; D is unresolved. The V gene lost 1 base and the J gene lost 1 base, with 13 bases spanning the gap. CDR1 and CDR2 (germline): SGHDN, FVKESK. This CDR3 spans 16 amino acids. The CDR3 sequence is CASSQVGPTRNTEAFF. As DNA, the CDR3 is TGTGCCAGCAGCCAAGTAGGTCCGACGAGGAACACTGAAGCTTTCTTT.

This chain joins TRBV7-9 and TRBJ1-2, with D tentatively TRBD1 (5 bases). Trimming pared 10 bases from V and 4 bases from J, leaving 19 bases between. This CDR3 is built from 14 residues. Germline CDR1 reads SEHNR; CDR2 reads FQNEAQ (reference sequence). The CDR3 spells CAIWGGGFSYGYTF. CDR3 bases: TGTGCCATCTGGGGTGGGGGATTTAGCTATGGCTACACCTTC.

This chain links TRBV5-4 with TRBJ1-3; D may be TRBD1 (5 bases). Trimming took off 3 bases at V and 4 bases at J, with 11 bases between the two ends. CDR3 length: 14 amino acids. Germline CDR1 reads SGHNT; CDR2 reads YYREEE (reference sequence). The DNA of the CDR3 is TGTGCCAGCAGCTCGCCGACAGAGGGAAACACCATATATTTT. Its translation: CASSSPTEGNTIYF.

This clone was detected once. The rearrangement links TRBV6-1 to TRBJ2-1; 10 nucleotides align to TRBD1. CDR3 length equals 14 residues. Germline CDR1 reads MNHNS; CDR2 reads SASEGT. With 6 bases clipped from V and 3 bases from J, the junction kept 2 bases outside the gene matches. CDR3 sequence: CASRDRGGYNEQFF. DNA of the CDR3: TGTGCCAGCAGGGACAGGGGGGGCTACAATGAGCAGTTCTTC.

J is TRBJ1-1 and V is TRBV27; weak D call: TRBD1 (6 bases). V dropped 5 bases and J dropped 0 bases, with 22 bases sitting between them. CDR1 is MNHEY and CDR2 is SMNVEV in the germline V gene (reference sequence). This CDR3 region has 18 residues. This CDR3 is CASSPPGHRVPMNTEAFF. Written as DNA, the CDR3 is TGTGCCAGCAGTCCCCCGGGACACCGAGTACCCATGAACACTGAAGCTTTCTTT.